The 16 T cell receptor beta chains listed next were all sequenced from one sample in a study of cytomegalovirus exposure and HLA in healthy donors (dated by TCRdb to about 2017). Libraries were built with the immunoSEQ multiplex PCR assay. The multiplex PCR relied on a mix of 60 forward primers for TCR Vbeta segments and 13 reverse primers for TCR Jbeta segments. What TCRdb holds here is the immuneACCESS table cut down to in-frame rearrangements. Part of the clones is not present; checked against another copy, under half of the missing clones reflect an unresolved V gene, and the others are unexplained. In this sample the table shows 120,000 to 150,000 clones, more than 60% of which occur a single time. The top ten hold about 1.7% of the sample. The sequenced material came from PBMCs. The receptors were sampled from a male donor in good health and CMV-seronegative.

The chain couples TRBV5-1 to TRBJ1-2; 7 bases agree with TRBD1. Germline V gene sequence: CDR1 SGHRS, CDR2 YFSETQ. The junction had 7 bases not matched to a gene; V was cut back by 0 bases and J by 5 bases. The CDR3 totals 15 residues. The CDR3 bases are TGCGCCAGCAGCTTGGCCCTTACAGGGGAATATGGCTACACCTTC. Residues: CASSLALTGEYGYTF. The full variable domain, completed using reference TRBV5-1 and TRBJ1-2, is KAGVTQTPRYLIKTRGQQVTLSCSPISGHRSVSWYQQTPGQGLQFLFEYFSETQRNKGNFPGRFSGRQFSNSRSEMNVSTLELGDSALYLCASSLALTGEYGYTFGSGTRLTVV.

This chain connects TRBV7-6 to TRBJ2-7; tentatively, D is TRBD1 (6 bases). Trimming cost V 0 bases and J 2 bases, with 17 bases left between them. From germline, CDR1 is SGHVS and CDR2 FNYEAQ. This CDR3 has 17 amino acids. In DNA, the CDR3 is TGTGCCAGCAGCTTAGCGGTTAACAGGGAAGTTCCCTACGAGCAGTACTTC. Translating it yields CASSLAVNREVPYEQYF. Drawing the rest from reference TRBV7-6 and TRBJ2-7, the complete variable domain is GAGVSQSPRYKVTKRGQDVALRCDPISGHVSLYWYRQALGQGPEFLTYFNYEAQQDKSGLPNDRFSAERPEGSISTLTIQRTEQRDSAMYRCASSLAVNREVPYEQYFGPGTRLTVT.

The table lists this clone with a count of one. The CDR3 DNA sequence: TGCAGCGTTGGGGCGCCGGGGGGTCGTGGCTACACCTTC. Amino acid sequence: CSVGAPGGRGYTF. The chain links TRBV29-1 to TRBJ1-2; possibly TRBD1 for D (5 bases). Per the germline V gene, CDR1 is SQVTM and CDR2 is ANQGSEA. The CDR3 totals 13 residues. V was clipped by 4 bases and J by 7 bases, with 16 bases between them.

This chain links TRBV28 with TRBJ2-7; 7 nucleotides align to TRBD1. The length of the CDR3 is 12 residues. V trimming: 7 bases; J trimming: 6 bases; junction bases outside the gene matches: 6. CDR1 is MDHEN and CDR2 is SYDVKM in the germline V gene. The CDR3 DNA reads TGTGCCAGCACGACAGGGTGGAGCGAGCAGTACTTC. Protein sequence: CASTTGWSEQYF.

The J gene is TRBJ2-7, the V gene TRBV28; a possible D gene is TRBD1 (6 bases). CDR1 and CDR2 (germline): MDHEN, SYDVKM. The CDR3 is made up of 18 amino acids. Between the trimmed V and J ends, which lost 3 bases and 3 bases, there was a span of 24 bases. DNA for the CDR3: TGTGCCAGCAGTTTGTGGGATAACCGGGACAATTCGGACTACGAGCAGTACTTC. Translation gives CASSLWDNRDNSDYEQYF.

In this sample, this clone turned up a few times. This sequence joins TRBV5-1 and TRBJ2-5; D possibly corresponds to TRBD1 (6 bases). This CDR3 contains 14 residues. V was cut by 4 bases and J by 3 bases, with 13 bases left in between. Germline V CDR1 and CDR2: SGHRS, YFSETQ. In DNA, the CDR3 is TGCGCCAGCAGCCCCGGACAGAACAAAGAGACCCAGTACTTC. Translating gives CASSPGQNKETQYF.

The chain is built from TRBV29-1 and TRBJ2-3; TRBD1 agrees at 10 bases. The V segment lost 5 bases and the J segment 2 bases; nucleotides outside the gene matches: 7. The germline CDR1 and CDR2 sequences are SQVTM and ANQGSEA. The CDR3 is 15 amino acids. The CDR3 DNA reads as TGCAGCGTTTCCGGGACAGGGGTGTTCACAGATACGCAGTATTTT. This gives the protein CSVSGTGVFTDTQYF.

The chain recombines TRBV4-1 with TRBJ2-5; 15 positions agree with TRBD2. Trimming at V came to 2 bases and at J to 4 bases, leaving 5 bases not matched to a gene. CDR3 length: 17 residues. Germline V gene lookup returns CDR1 MGHRA and CDR2 YSYEKL. The CDR3 DNA reads TGCGCCAGCAGCCAACGGACTAGCGGGGGGGGTAGAGAGACCCAGTACTTC. It yields the protein CASSQRTSGGGRETQYF.

This clone appeared a few times. V and J are TRBV13 and TRBJ2-2; TRBD1 is a possible D gene (6 bases). Germline V lookup: CDR1 PRHDT, CDR2 FYEKMQ (reference sequence). The germline V and J ends were trimmed by 5 bases and 1 base, with 11 bases remaining between them. CDR3 length: 15 residues. CDR3 residues: CASSRQAQNTGELFF. CDR3 bases: TGTGCCAGCAGCCGACAGGCCCAGAACACCGGGGAGCTGTTTTTT.

For this clone: Within the sample, other DNA sequences also encode this same CDR3. The chain combines TRBV5-1 with TRBJ2-5; D is perhaps TRBD1 (6 bases). The J call is uncertain, as TRBJ2-7 better fits the DNA end. Germline values: CDR1 SGHRS, CDR2 YFSETQ. The CDR3 covers 13 residues. The CDR3 loop is CASSLTGNYEQYF. The CDR3 nucleotides read TGCGCCAGCAGCTTGACAGGGAACTACGAGCAGTACTTC.

This clone is a singleton in its sample. The chain links TRBV11-2 to TRBJ1-4; D call uncertain. CDR3 length: 16 residues. The V and J ends lost 4 bases and 8 bases respectively, with 20 bases between them. Germline V gives CDR1 SGHAT, CDR2 FQNNGV. CDR3: CASSSPGRPGEEKLFF. In nucleotides, the CDR3 is TGTGCCAGCAGCTCCCCCGGGAGGCCCGGAGAAGAAAAACTGTTTTTT.

The genes are TRBV30 and TRBJ1-6; D gene uncertain. The CDR3 totals 13 residues. Germline CDR1 and CDR2: GTSNPN and SVGIG (reference sequence). The V end lost 3 bases, the J end lost 14 bases, and 17 bases lay between the germline ends. The CDR3 DNA is TGTGCCTGGAGCGCAAATCCGGTCCTAACCCTCCACTTT. This sequence encodes CAWSANPVLTLHF.

In its sample, this clone was seen a few times. This sequence joins TRBV2 and TRBJ1-1; 11 bases map to TRBD1. CDR3 size: 18 residues. Germline CDR1 and CDR2: SNHLY and FYNNEI. Trimming removed 8 bases from V and 6 bases from J; junction bases left unmatched: 20. The CDR3 is CASRPTTPGTGGLSEAFF. The CDR3 region has the DNA TGTGCCAGCCGTCCAACTACTCCCGGGACAGGGGGGCTCTCTGAAGCTTTCTTT.

This clone was seen only a few times. This chain joins TRBV9 and TRBJ1-1; no clear D. Germline CDR1 and CDR2: SGDLS and YYNGEE. This CDR3 region has 15 residues. V was clipped by 2 bases and J by 5 bases, with 16 bases between them. CDR3 sequence reads: CASSVTPRRDTEAFF. The DNA for the CDR3 is TGTGCCAGCAGCGTCACCCCCCGACGGGATACTGAAGCTTTCTTT.

The chain has TRBV6-1 and TRBJ1-6; possible D gene TRBD1, 5 bases. V was cut by 2 bases and J by 8 bases, with 13 bases left in between. The CDR3 sequence is 15 residues long. Germline-derived CDR1 and CDR2 are MNHNS and SASEGT. This CDR3 reads CASSEQGRSDSPLHF. The DNA of the CDR3 is TGTGCCAGCAGTGAACAGGGCAGGTCGGATTCACCCCTCCACTTT.

This clone has a single count. The chain has TRBV27 and TRBJ2-1; tentatively, D is TRBD1 (5 bases). Germline loops: CDR1 MNHEY, CDR2 SMNVEV (reference sequence). The CDR3 consists of 13 residues. V lost 6 bases to trimming and J lost 4 bases, with 10 bases between them. CDR3 DNA: TGTGCCAGCAGCCTACAGGAATACAATGAGCAGTTCTTC. Translated, it gives CASSLQEYNEQFF.